The 6 T cell receptor beta chains below come from one sample, sequenced in a study of PD-1 blockade in classical Hodgkin lymphoma (dated by TCRdb to about 2020). Interpreted using the paper, the time point label stands for: cycle 1 day 1 (C1D1), immediately before nivolumab initiation. Every trial patient had relapsed following autologous stem cell transplantation, and prior brentuximab vedotin exposure was what differed among cohorts A, B and C. Libraries were built with the immunoSEQ multiplex PCR assay. Imported from immuneACCESS, the table was reduced by TCRdb to in-frame sequences with V and J called. These copies leave out some clones; in studies compared against another copy, an unresolved V gene accounts for under half, and the cause of the remainder is not known. Within this sample are 55,000 to 80,000 clones, with around 88% of them counted one time only. Roughly an eighth of the sample is in the top ten clones.

The specimen comprised peripheral blood mononuclear cells (PBMCs), sampled at baseline. The receptors originated from a human donor with classical Hodgkin lymphoma.

The J gene is TRBJ1-1, the V gene TRBV2; a possible D gene is TRBD1 (6 bases). The CDR3 extends over 14 amino acids. Germline lookup yields CDR1 SNHLY and CDR2 FYNNEI. Deletions cut 3 bases from V and 5 bases from J, with 13 bases between. The CDR3 nucleotides are TGTGCCAGCAGTGAGTTCCCAGGGGTGACTGAAGCTTTCTTT. Its protein is CASSEFPGVTEAFF.

The genes are TRBV25-1 and TRBJ1-1; D is perhaps TRBD1 (6 bases). This CDR3 contains 13 residues. Germline assignment: CDR1 MGHDK and CDR2 SYGVNS. V was shortened by 2 bases and J by 10 bases, with 14 bases between the two germline ends. DNA of the CDR3: TGTGCCAGCAGTGAAGGGGCAGGGGTTGGAGCTTTCTTT. This gives the protein CASSEGAGVGAFF.

This clone showed up just once. The chain carries TRBV7-6 and TRBJ2-2; no clear D. CDR3 length equals 15 residues. With 5 bases removed from V and 3 bases from J, the gap between germline ends came to 13 bases. CDR1 SGHVS and CDR2 FNYEAQ come from the germline V gene. The CDR3 DNA sequence: TGTGCCAGCAGCATTACCGTTGAGGACACCGGGGAGCTGTTTTTT. Amino acid sequence: CASSITVEDTGELFF.

As for this clone: No conserved phenylalanine or tryptophan is present at the end of the CDR3, so a read error is the likely explanation. Because the CDR3's place on the DNA is in doubt, the DNA is left out and the CDR3 is given as listed by TCRdb. The chain's CDR3 is CASSTEGPP. The genes are TRBV7-3 and TRBJ2-7. The CDR3 length equals 9 residues, ends included. CDR1 and CDR2 from the germline V gene are SGHTA and FQGTGA.

This clone was observed a single time. The chain combines TRBV28 with TRBJ2-2; 7 bases map to TRBD2. CDR1 is MDHEN and CDR2 is SYDVKM in the germline V gene. With 3 bases clipped from V and 5 bases from J, the junction kept 21 bases outside the gene matches. The CDR3 contains 20 residues. CDR3 region: CASSFPEVGRRGTPTGELFF. Here the CDR3 DNA reads TGTGCCAGCAGTTTTCCCGAGGTGGGGCGGCGGGGGACTCCTACCGGGGAGCTGTTTTTT.

The CDR3 DNA follows: TGCAGCGTTGTCCCGGACGCATACGAGCAGTACTTC. The encoded protein is CSVVPDAYEQYF. The rearrangement links TRBV29-1 to TRBJ2-7; D not resolved. From germline, CDR1 is SQVTM and CDR2 ANQGSEA. Trimming left V 4 bases short and J 4 bases short, with 11 bases between. The CDR3 runs to 12 residues.